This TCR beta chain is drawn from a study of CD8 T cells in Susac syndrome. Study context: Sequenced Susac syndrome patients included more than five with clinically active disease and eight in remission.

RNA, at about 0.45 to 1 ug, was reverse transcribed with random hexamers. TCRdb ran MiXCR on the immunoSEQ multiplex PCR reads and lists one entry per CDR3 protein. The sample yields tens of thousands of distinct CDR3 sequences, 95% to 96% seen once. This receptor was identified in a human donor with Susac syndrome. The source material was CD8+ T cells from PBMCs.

CDR3: CAWSVGDRETQYF. For the CDR3, the DNA is TGTGCCTGGAGTGTGGGGGATCGGGAGACCCAGTACTTC. This rearrangement joins TRBV30 to TRBJ2-5; D possibly uses TRBD1 or TRBD2 (5 bases each). The V gene lost 0 bases and the J gene lost 5 bases, with 10 bases spanning the gap. The CDR3 length is 13 residues. The germline gives CDR1 GTSNPN, CDR2 SVGIG (reference sequence).